This TCR beta chain is drawn from a study of technical replicates of blood from several donors. The sample holds a few counts of this clone. TCRdb keeps only in-frame clones here, not all; method: immunoSEQ multiplex PCR. The sample shows roughly 56,000 clones, around 87% of them seen only once. Trimming stripped 11 bases from V and 4 bases from J, with 17 bases between. The length of the CDR3 is 13 residues. Germline loops: CDR1 SNHLY, CDR2 FYNNEI. The source material was PBMCs. The genes are TRBV2 and TRBJ1-1; TRBD1 is a possible D gene (5 bases). The source of this sequence is a human donor in good health. Some clones in this sample may be carry-over from other donors' samples. CDR3 in amino acids: CAGAGEGITEAFF. The CDR3 DNA is TGTGCCGGGGCGGGGGAAGGGATCACTGAAGCTTTCTTT.